This TCR beta chain is from a study of Graves' ophthalmopathy and Graves' hyperthyroidism. Points from the study as a whole: Thyroid clonotypes that were expanded above 0.001 frequency mostly also appeared in blood.

The TCR beta CDR3 regions underwent amplification from RNA transcripts. HTBI primers primed a first-round RT-PCR, and a second-round multiplex PCR followed. One entry per CDR3 protein results from TCRdb running MiXCR on the multiplex PCR reads. The sample lists 150,000 or so distinct CDR3 sequences; approximately 40% were seen once. The CDR3 loop spans 14 amino acids. Per germline, CDR1 SGHVS and CDR2 FQNEAQ. Trimming stripped 5 bases from V and 6 bases from J, with 16 bases between. This clonotype was detected only a few times. What it recognizes is unknown. The chain employs TRBV7-8 and TRBJ1-1; no clear D gene. The TCR comes from a man aged 30-40 years with Graves' ophthalmopathy. Material for sequencing was peripheral blood. DNA for the CDR3: TGTGCCAGCAGCCCTTCGGTAGTCGTCTCTGAAGCTTTCTTT. Translating gives CASSPSVVVSEAFF.